This is a list of T cell receptor beta chains from one sample in a study of cytomegalovirus exposure and HLA in healthy donors. Profiling relied on immunoSEQ multiplex PCR, and the TCRdb table lists in-frame clones only, not all of them. The data contain roughly 180,000 clones, nearly 80% of them seen just once; the ten biggest clones take up less than 3.5%. Sequenced input: PBMCs. Every receptor here comes from a female donor in good health and CMV-seronegative. Each CDR3 is given with its conserved first and last residue. D genes are given only for firm matches. Not all rows give a size; the values are once, few, many and, for expanded clones, a class.

v_gene,abundance,d_gene,j_gene,CDR3aa,CDR3nt
TRBV6-5,-,TRBD2,TRBJ2-7,CASSYSSGGAYEQYF,TGTGCCAGCAGTTACTCGTCCGGGGGGGCCTACGAGCAGTACTTC
TRBV20-1,few,-,TRBJ1-2,CSASTGYGYTF,TGCAGTGCTAGTACAGGGTACGGCTACACCTTC
TRBV12-5,-,TRBD1,TRBJ2-7,CASGLVTGVGSEQYF,TGTGCTAGTGGTTTGGTGACAGGGGTGGGGAGCGAGCAGTACTTC
TRBV12-5,-,TRBD2,TRBJ2-7,CASGLVTGSGGSYEQYF,TGTGCTAGTGGTTTGGTAACGGGAAGCGGGGGATCCTACGAGCAGTACTTC
TRBV29-1,-,-,TRBJ2-7,CSARDPEGSYF,TGCAGCGCGCGGGACCCCGAGGGCTCGTACTTC
TRBV5-6,few,-,TRBJ1-2,CASSLGELRRQTQGYTF,TGTGCCAGCAGCTTGGGCGAGCTGCGAAGACAGACCCAAGGCTACACCTTC
TRBV10-3,once,TRBD2,TRBJ2-5,CAISSGGAGETQYF,TGTGCCATCTCTAGCGGGGGGGCCGGGGAGACCCAGTACTTC
TRBV29-1,-,-,TRBJ2-2,CSVGQTNTGELFF,TGCAGCGTTGGACAGACGAACACCGGGGAGCTGTTTTTT
TRBV29-1,few,-,TRBJ2-4,CSARGLKNIQYF,TGCAGCGCCCGGGGACTCAAAAACATTCAGTACTTC
TRBV6-5,-,-,TRBJ2-7,CASSFPPAYEQYF,TGTGCCAGCAGTTTCCCTCCGGCCTACGAGCAGTACTTC
TRBV18,-,-,TRBJ2-7,CASSPHPPDRSSYEQYF,TGTGCCAGCTCACCGCACCCGCCGGACAGAAGCTCCTACGAGCAGTACTTC
TRBV6-5,-,TRBD1,TRBJ1-6,CASSYGQGNSPLHF,TGTGCCAGCAGTTATGGACAGGGGAATTCACCCCTCCACTTT
TRBV7-2,-,TRBD1,TRBJ2-1,CASSRDRVDNEQFF,TGTGCCAGCAGCCGGGACAGGGTGGACAATGAGCAGTTCTTC
TRBV28,-,TRBD1,TRBJ1-3,CASSLGQGVGNTIYF,TGTGCCAGCAGTTTAGGGCAGGGGGTTGGAAACACCATATATTTT
TRBV7-3,-,TRBD2,TRBJ2-1,CASSPGLAYNEQFF,TGTGCCAGCAGCCCGGGACTAGCGTACAATGAGCAGTTCTTC
TRBV7-8,-,TRBD2,TRBJ2-3,CASSFDSGGLTDTQYF,TGTGCCAGCAGCTTCGATAGCGGGGGGCTCACAGATACGCAGTATTTT
TRBV4-3,-,TRBD1,TRBJ2-5,CASSQGQREETQYF,TGCGCCAGCAGCCAGGGACAGCGAGAAGAGACCCAGTACTTC
TRBV5-1,-,TRBD1,TRBJ2-7,CASSALGQRSPAVDEQYF,TGCGCCAGCAGCGCCTTGGGACAGAGGTCGCCCGCTGTCGACGAGCAGTACTTC
TRBV25-1,-,-,TRBJ2-3,CASKEGASTQYF,TGTGCCAGCAAGGAGGGGGCGAGTACGCAGTATTTT
TRBV9,-,-,TRBJ1-4,CASTYSSGRGEKLFF,TGTGCCAGCACCTACTCCTCGGGCCGGGGTGAAAAACTGTTTTTT
TRBV28,few,-,TRBJ1-2,CASSFGQTYGYTF,TGTGCCAGCAGTTTCGGACAGACCTATGGCTACACCTTC
TRBV5-4,-,TRBD1,TRBJ1-1,CASSSGQGREAFF,TGTGCCAGCAGTTCCGGACAGGGAAGGGAAGCTTTCTTT
TRBV5-1,-,TRBD1,TRBJ1-1,CASSPGTGKMNTEAFF,TGCGCCAGCAGCCCCGGGACAGGGAAGATGAACACTGAAGCTTTCTTT
TRBV5-6,once,TRBD1,TRBJ1-1,CASSSADRGDTEAFF,TGTGCCAGCAGCTCGGCGGACAGGGGGGACACTGAAGCTTTCTTT
TRBV7-6,once,-,TRBJ2-3,CASSSYSSGSLGTDTQYF,TGTGCCAGCAGCTCCTACTCTTCCGGGAGCCTCGGCACAGATACGCAGTATTTT
TRBV7-8,-,TRBD1,TRBJ2-1,CASSLGAGGYNEQFF,TGTGCCAGCAGCTTAGGGGCAGGGGGCTACAATGAGCAGTTCTTC
TRBV27,few,-,TRBJ2-7,CASSLKAGVAAEQYF,TGTGCCAGCAGTTTAAAGGCAGGGGTCGCTGCCGAGCAGTACTTC
TRBV4-1,-,TRBD2,TRBJ2-1,CASSRSPGTSGREEQFF,TGCGCCAGCAGCCGTTCTCCCGGGACTAGTGGTCGGGAGGAGCAGTTCTTC
TRBV18,-,-,TRBJ1-3,CASSPPGARRDGNTIYF,TGTGCCAGCTCACCACCGGGTGCCAGGAGGGATGGAAACACCATATATTTT
TRBV28,-,TRBD2,TRBJ2-3,CATLGSSGRWPDTQYF,TGTGCCACCTTAGGCTCTAGCGGGAGATGGCCAGATACGCAGTATTTT
TRBV14,-,-,TRBJ1-1,CASSLSGGGTEAFF,TGTGCCAGCAGCCTCTCGGGGGGAGGGACTGAAGCTTTCTTT
TRBV27,-,-,TRBJ1-3,CASSSPGDGNTIYF,TGTGCCAGCAGTTCACCAGGGGACGGAAACACCATATATTTT
TRBV2,few,TRBD2,TRBJ2-3,CASSDTSGALGTQYF,TGTGCCAGCAGTGACACTAGCGGGGCCCTCGGTACGCAGTATTTT
TRBV28,-,TRBD1,TRBJ1-5,CASSLAVDRNKPQHF,TGTGCCAGCAGCTTAGCGGTGGACAGGAACAAGCCCCAGCATTTT
TRBV11-1,-,-,TRBJ1-1,CASSFPGHYSNTEAFF,TGTGCCAGCAGCTTCCCGGGACACTATTCGAACACTGAAGCTTTCTTT
TRBV19,-,TRBD1,TRBJ1-4,CASTETGEETASKAGNEKLFF,TGTGCCAGTACGGAGACAGGGGAGGAGACCGCATCTAAAGCTGGTAATGAAAAACTGTTTTTT
TRBV27,few,TRBD2,TRBJ2-1,CASNPSGRGRGEFF,TGTGCCAGCAACCCTAGCGGGAGGGGAAGGGGAGAGTTCTTC
TRBV5-1,-,-,TRBJ2-1,CASSLISFGEQFF,TGCGCCAGCAGCTTGATCAGTTTTGGTGAGCAGTTCTTC